The 2 T cell receptor beta chains below all came from one sample that was sequenced in a study of memory CD4+ T cells and cytomegalovirus serostatus. TCRdb's table, derived via immunoSEQ multiplex PCR, lists solely in-frame clones and lacks some. The profile shows roughly 50,000 clones, less than 85% of them singletons. Single viable CD3+CD4+CD8-CD45RO+ cells were sorted as the memory CD4+ T cells. The sequenced sample consisted of memory CD4+ T cells from blood. The source of these receptors is an adult in good health and CMV-seronegative. Some clones in this sample may be carry-over from other donors' samples.

This chain uses TRBV27 with TRBJ2-2, with TRBD2 identical over 12 bases. The germline CDR1 and CDR2 sequences are MNHEY and SMNVEV (reference sequence). There are 17 residues in the CDR3. The J segment lost 3 bases and the V segment lost 0 bases, leaving 2 bases of the junction unmatched. CDR3 coding DNA: TGTGCCAGCAGTTTATCGACTAGCGGGGGTTACACCGGGGAGCTGTTTTTT. Amino acids: CASSLSTSGGYTGELFF.

CDR3 loop: CASSIGLVDTQYF. For the CDR3, the DNA is TGTGCCAGTAGTATAGGGCTCGTGGATACGCAGTATTTT. The genes are TRBV19 and TRBJ2-3, with D unclear. Germline loops: CDR1 LNHDA, CDR2 SQIVND (reference sequence). Trimming pared 1 base from V and 6 bases from J, leaving 8 bases between. The CDR3 length is 13 residues.